The rows below give T cell receptor beta chains drawn from one sample of a study of cytomegalovirus exposure and HLA in healthy donors. TCRdb's table, derived via immunoSEQ multiplex PCR, lists solely in-frame clones and lacks some. The sample has tens of thousands of clones; 95% are singletons. Sequencing used PBMCs. These receptors all come from a woman under 30 in good health and CMV-seropositive. Each CDR3 is given with its conserved first and last residue. The D gene is left open where the match is weak. Clone size is shown for a subset of rows, as once, few, many or a class of expanded clone.

v_call: TRBV19; d_call: NA; j_call: TRBJ1-6; clone_size: NA; cdr3_nt: TGTGCCAGTAGTATATCTATGGGCGAGTCACCCCTCCACTTT; cdr3_aa: CASSISMGESPLHF
v_call: TRBV15; d_call: NA; j_call: TRBJ1-2; clone_size: once; cdr3_nt: TGTGCCACCAGAGCCCCGGAGGGGCTCTATGGCTACACCTTC; cdr3_aa: CATRAPEGLYGYTF
v_call: TRBV2; d_call: TRBD2; j_call: TRBJ2-7; clone_size: NA; cdr3_nt: TGTGCCAGCAGTCTGGGCGCGGGGGGGTCCTACGAGCAGTACTTC; cdr3_aa: CASSLGAGGSYEQYF
v_call: TRBV19; d_call: NA; j_call: TRBJ1-4; clone_size: NA; cdr3_nt: TGTGCCAGTAGTCCATACATCTGGGAGCCAACTAATGAAAAACTGTTTTTT; cdr3_aa: CASSPYIWEPTNEKLFF
v_call: TRBV19; d_call: TRBD2; j_call: TRBJ2-7; clone_size: NA; cdr3_nt: TGTGCCAGTAGTATAACGTCTAGCGGCTACGAGCAGTACTTC; cdr3_aa: CASSITSSGYEQYF
v_call: TRBV6-5; d_call: TRBD2; j_call: TRBJ2-7; clone_size: NA; cdr3_nt: TGTGCCAGCAGTTACCTACTAGCGGGAGTTGGCTACGAGCAGTACTTC; cdr3_aa: CASSYLLAGVGYEQYF
v_call: TRBV4-1; d_call: TRBD1; j_call: TRBJ1-6; clone_size: NA; cdr3_nt: TGCGCCAGCAGCTCAGATGGAGACCCCTCAGGGGGTTCACCCCTCCACTTT; cdr3_aa: CASSSDGDPSGGSPLHF
v_call: TRBV5-1; d_call: TRBD2; j_call: TRBJ2-3; clone_size: NA; cdr3_nt: TGCGCCAGCAGCTTGGTAGCGGGCATCCCAGATACGCAGTATTTT; cdr3_aa: CASSLVAGIPDTQYF
v_call: TRBV19; d_call: TRBD1; j_call: TRBJ1-6; clone_size: NA; cdr3_nt: TGTGCCAGTAGTACCAGTTGGACAGGGGTCAATTCACCCCTCCACTTT; cdr3_aa: CASSTSWTGVNSPLHF
v_call: TRBV6-6; d_call: NA; j_call: TRBJ2-4; clone_size: NA; cdr3_nt: TGTGCCAGCAGTTACCGAGAACAGGGAAGGATTCAGTACTTC; cdr3_aa: CASSYREQGRIQYF
v_call: TRBV5-4; d_call: NA; j_call: TRBJ2-7; clone_size: NA; cdr3_nt: TGTGCCAGCAGCTTGCCGGGAGCTCAGAGCTCCTACGAGCAGTACTTC; cdr3_aa: CASSLPGAQSSYEQYF
v_call: TRBV5-4; d_call: NA; j_call: TRBJ2-7; clone_size: NA; cdr3_nt: TGTGCCAGCAGCTCACCGAACAGTTACGAGCAGTACTTC; cdr3_aa: CASSSPNSYEQYF
v_call: TRBV6-5; d_call: NA; j_call: TRBJ2-2; clone_size: once; cdr3_nt: TGTGCCAGCAGTTACGAGGCCCGGGGAGGAACCGGGGAGCTGTTTTTT; cdr3_aa: CASSYEARGGTGELFF
v_call: TRBV2; d_call: NA; j_call: TRBJ1-5; clone_size: NA; cdr3_nt: TGTGCCAGCAGCCCAAACCAGCGGGGAGGGGCCCAGCATTTT; cdr3_aa: CASSPNQRGGAQHF
v_call: TRBV7-9; d_call: NA; j_call: TRBJ2-3; clone_size: once; cdr3_nt: TGTGCCAGCAGCTTAGGGGTCGATGGCTTCTCCTACACAGATACGCAGTACTTT; cdr3_aa: CASSLGVDGFSYTDTQYF
v_call: TRBV27; d_call: TRBD1; j_call: TRBJ1-5; clone_size: NA; cdr3_nt: TGTGCCAGCAGTCAGGGGGCACTCAATCAGCCCCAGCATTTT; cdr3_aa: CASSQGALNQPQHF
v_call: TRBV15; d_call: TRBD2; j_call: TRBJ2-1; clone_size: NA; cdr3_nt: TGTGCCACCAGCAGAGTGGGGACTACCTCCTACAATGAGCAGTTCTTC; cdr3_aa: CATSRVGTTSYNEQFF
v_call: TRBV29-1; d_call: TRBD1; j_call: TRBJ2-7; clone_size: NA; cdr3_nt: TGCAGCATTCGGACAGGGGGCGGCTACGAGCAGTACTTC; cdr3_aa: CSIRTGGGYEQYF
v_call: TRBV6-5; d_call: TRBD2; j_call: TRBJ2-1; clone_size: NA; cdr3_nt: TGTGCCAGCAGTTACGGCGGGAGGGCCAATGAGCAGTTCTTC; cdr3_aa: CASSYGGRANEQFF
v_call: TRBV30; d_call: TRBD2; j_call: TRBJ2-7; clone_size: NA; cdr3_nt: TGTGCCTACGTAGCGGGAGGGAACTACGAGCAGTACTTC; cdr3_aa: CAYVAGGNYEQYF
v_call: TRBV19; d_call: NA; j_call: TRBJ2-5; clone_size: NA; cdr3_nt: TGTGCCACCTCGGGGGGCCGAAAGACCCAGTACTTC; cdr3_aa: CATSGGRKTQYF
v_call: TRBV6-4; d_call: NA; j_call: TRBJ1-1; clone_size: NA; cdr3_nt: TGTGCCAGCAGTGACCCCGTCCCGGGGTTACATGAAGCTTTCTTT; cdr3_aa: CASSDPVPGLHEAFF
v_call: TRBV30; d_call: NA; j_call: TRBJ2-3; clone_size: NA; cdr3_nt: TGTGCCTGGAGTATAGGGGGAGATACGCAGTATTTT; cdr3_aa: CAWSIGGDTQYF
v_call: TRBV6-8; d_call: TRBD1; j_call: TRBJ1-3; clone_size: NA; cdr3_nt: TGTGCCAGTAACCGACAGGGACAGGGGGCTTACACCATATATTTT; cdr3_aa: CASNRQGQGAYTIYF
v_call: TRBV11-2; d_call: TRBD2; j_call: TRBJ2-5; clone_size: NA; cdr3_nt: TGTGCCAGCAGCTTAGACGTAGCGGGAAACCAAGAGACCCAGTACTTC; cdr3_aa: CASSLDVAGNQETQYF
v_call: TRBV28; d_call: TRBD1; j_call: TRBJ1-5; clone_size: NA; cdr3_nt: TGTGCCGCCCTAAGGTTCGACAGGGGCGGTCAGCCCCAGCATTTT; cdr3_aa: CAALRFDRGGQPQHF
v_call: TRBV5-4; d_call: NA; j_call: TRBJ1-2; clone_size: NA; cdr3_nt: TGTGCCAGCAGCTTGGTGAGCAACTATGGCTACACCTTC; cdr3_aa: CASSLVSNYGYTF
v_call: TRBV28; d_call: NA; j_call: TRBJ2-7; clone_size: NA; cdr3_nt: TGTGCCAGCAGTTCGGGCTCATCATATCGGGGTTTCGTTGACGAGCAGTACTTC; cdr3_aa: CASSSGSSYRGFVDEQYF
v_call: TRBV29-1; d_call: TRBD1; j_call: TRBJ1-1; clone_size: NA; cdr3_nt: TGCAGCGTTGGGGACAGGGGCACTGAAGCTTTCTTT; cdr3_aa: CSVGDRGTEAFF
v_call: TRBV2; d_call: TRBD1; j_call: TRBJ1-5; clone_size: NA; cdr3_nt: TGTGCCAGCAATACGGACAGGACTTATCAGCCCCAGCATTTT; cdr3_aa: CASNTDRTYQPQHF
v_call: TRBV7-2; d_call: NA; j_call: TRBJ1-5; clone_size: once; cdr3_nt: TGTGCCAGCAGCCTTGCGAGCGGGAGGGATCAGCCCCAGCATTTT; cdr3_aa: CASSLASGRDQPQHF
v_call: TRBV5-4; d_call: NA; j_call: TRBJ2-2; clone_size: medium-sized; cdr3_nt: TGTGCCAGCAGCTTGGACATCAACGGGGAGCTGTTTTTT; cdr3_aa: CASSLDINGELFF
v_call: TRBV9; d_call: NA; j_call: TRBJ2-7; clone_size: few; cdr3_nt: TGTGCCAGCAGCGTAGGCCCAGAATATTACGAGCAGTACTTC; cdr3_aa: CASSVGPEYYEQYF
v_call: TRBV5-4; d_call: TRBD2; j_call: TRBJ2-5; clone_size: NA; cdr3_nt: TGTGCCAGCAGCCCGGGACTAGCTGAAGAGACCCAGTACTTC; cdr3_aa: CASSPGLAEETQYF
v_call: TRBV2; d_call: TRBD1; j_call: TRBJ2-7; clone_size: NA; cdr3_nt: TGTGCCAGCGGGTCGACAGGGGGGGCCTACGAGCAGTACTTC; cdr3_aa: CASGSTGGAYEQYF
v_call: TRBV7-2; d_call: NA; j_call: TRBJ1-5; clone_size: NA; cdr3_nt: TGTGCCAGCAGCTTAGACAGGTCAAGCAATCAGCCCCAGCATTTT; cdr3_aa: CASSLDRSSNQPQHF
v_call: TRBV9; d_call: TRBD1; j_call: TRBJ2-5; clone_size: NA; cdr3_nt: TGTGCCAGCAGCGTAGACGGTACAGGGGGCGAGACCCAGTACTTC; cdr3_aa: CASSVDGTGGETQYF